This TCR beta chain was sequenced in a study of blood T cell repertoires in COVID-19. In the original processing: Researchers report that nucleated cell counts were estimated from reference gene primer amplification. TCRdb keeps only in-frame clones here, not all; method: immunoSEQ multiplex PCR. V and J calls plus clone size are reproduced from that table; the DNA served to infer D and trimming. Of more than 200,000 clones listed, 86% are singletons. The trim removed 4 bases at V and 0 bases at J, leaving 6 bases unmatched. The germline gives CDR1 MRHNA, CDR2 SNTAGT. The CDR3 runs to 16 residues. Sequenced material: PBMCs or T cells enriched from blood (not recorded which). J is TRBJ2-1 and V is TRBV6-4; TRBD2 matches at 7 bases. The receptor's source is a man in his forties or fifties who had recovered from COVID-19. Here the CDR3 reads CASSVLGGSSYNEQFF. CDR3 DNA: TGTGCCAGCAGTGTTCTGGGGGGGAGCTCCTACAATGAGCAGTTCTTC.